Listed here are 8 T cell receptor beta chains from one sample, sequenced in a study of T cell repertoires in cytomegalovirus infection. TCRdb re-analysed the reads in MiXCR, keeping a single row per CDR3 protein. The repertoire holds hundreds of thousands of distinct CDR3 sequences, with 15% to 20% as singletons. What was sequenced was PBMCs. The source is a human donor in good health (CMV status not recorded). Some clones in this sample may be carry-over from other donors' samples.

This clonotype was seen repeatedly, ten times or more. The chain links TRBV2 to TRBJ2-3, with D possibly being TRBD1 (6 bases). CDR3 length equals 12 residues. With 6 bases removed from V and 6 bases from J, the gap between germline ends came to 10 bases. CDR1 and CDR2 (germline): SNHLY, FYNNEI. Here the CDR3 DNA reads TGTGCCAGCAGCACAGGGATGGATACGCAGTATTTT. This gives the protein CASSTGMDTQYF.

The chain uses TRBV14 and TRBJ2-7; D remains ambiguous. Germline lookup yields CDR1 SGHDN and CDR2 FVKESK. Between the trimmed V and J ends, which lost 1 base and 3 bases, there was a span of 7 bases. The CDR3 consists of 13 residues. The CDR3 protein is CASSQGPYYEQYF. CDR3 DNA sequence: TGTGCCAGCAGCCAAGGTCCGTACTACGAGCAGTACTTC.

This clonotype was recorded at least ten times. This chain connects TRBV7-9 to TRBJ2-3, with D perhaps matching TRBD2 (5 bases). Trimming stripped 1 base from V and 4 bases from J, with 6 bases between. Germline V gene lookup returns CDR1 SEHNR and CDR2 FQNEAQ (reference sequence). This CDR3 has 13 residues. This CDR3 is CASSLVGADTQYF. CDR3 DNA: TGTGCCAGCAGCTTAGTCGGGGCAGATACGCAGTATTTT.

CDR3 nucleotides: TGTGCCAGCAGTTCCGGGACTCACACCGGGGAGCTGTTTTTT. This gives the protein CASSSGTHTGELFF. V usage is TRBV5-4 and J usage is TRBJ2-2; weak D call: TRBD2 (6 bases). There are 14 residues in the CDR3. Germline V gives CDR1 SGHNT, CDR2 YYREEE (reference sequence). The V gene lost 5 bases and the J gene lost 3 bases, with 11 bases spanning the gap.

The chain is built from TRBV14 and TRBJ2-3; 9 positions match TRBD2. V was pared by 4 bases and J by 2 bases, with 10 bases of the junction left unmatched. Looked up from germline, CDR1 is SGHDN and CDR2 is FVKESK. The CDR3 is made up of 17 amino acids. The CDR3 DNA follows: TGTGCCAGCAGCCGAACTAGGGGACTAGCATTCACAGATACGCAGTATTTT. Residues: CASSRTRGLAFTDTQYF.

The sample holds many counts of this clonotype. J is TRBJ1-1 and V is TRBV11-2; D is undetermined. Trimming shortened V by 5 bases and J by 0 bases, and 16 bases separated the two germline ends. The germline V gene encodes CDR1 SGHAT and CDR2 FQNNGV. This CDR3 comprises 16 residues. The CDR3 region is CASSPWRAGMNTEAFF. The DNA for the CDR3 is TGTGCCAGCAGCCCATGGAGGGCAGGTATGAACACTGAAGCTTTCTTT.

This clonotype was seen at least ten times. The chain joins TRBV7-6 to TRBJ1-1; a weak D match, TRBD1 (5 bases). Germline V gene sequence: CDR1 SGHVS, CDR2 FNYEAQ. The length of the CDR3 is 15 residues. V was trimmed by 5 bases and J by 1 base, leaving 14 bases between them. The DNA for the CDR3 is TGTGCCAGCAGCCCGAATTTACAGGAGAACACTGAAGCTTTCTTT. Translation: CASSPNLQENTEAFF.

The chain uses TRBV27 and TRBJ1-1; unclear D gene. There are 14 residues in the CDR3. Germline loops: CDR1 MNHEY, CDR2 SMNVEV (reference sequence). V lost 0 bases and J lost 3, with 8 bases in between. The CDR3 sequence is CASSLSLAYTEAFF. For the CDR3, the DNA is TGTGCCAGCAGTTTATCGTTGGCCTACACTGAAGCTTTCTTT.